Sequencing of this T cell receptor (beta chain) was carried out in a study of CD8+CD57+ T cells in acquired aplastic anemia. Study-level information: Mean DNA quantity obtained from sorted CD4+ and CD8+ cells was 2.5 to 4 ug.

Genomic DNA, serving as template, underwent TCR beta VDJ and CDR3 profiling. From the reads, TCRdb called clonotypes with MiXCR, one entry per CDR3 protein. The data contain 150,000 or so distinct CDR3 sequences, around half of them singletons. With 6 bases removed from V and 5 bases from J, the gap between germline ends came to 10 bases. CDR1 is SGHVS, CDR2 FNYEAQ, per germline. This CDR3 contains 12 residues. Only patients with CD8+CD57+ cell expansion on flow cytometry were chosen for sequencing. This clonotype is medium-sized (0.01 to 0.1%) in the sample. Sequenced: sorted CD4+, CD8+, or CD8+CD57+ T cells (not recorded which) from PBMCs. The origin of this receptor is a human donor with aplastic anemia. This chain joins TRBV7-6 and TRBJ2-5; D is ambiguous. The CDR3 DNA reads TGTGCCAGCAGACGATTGGGGGAGACCCAGTACTTC. Encoded protein: CASRRLGETQYF.